This TCR beta chain was profiled in a study of T cell responses to AZD1222 COVID-19 vaccine (dated by TCRdb to the early 2020s). Describing the broader study: A total of 233 trial participants underwent TCR sequencing, of whom some 210 received two doses of AZD1222 and some 25 received two doses of the MenACWY control vaccine. Trial participants were enrolled into age subgroups of 18-55, 56-69 and 70-plus years, which contained about 150, 27 and 61 TCR-sequenced participants, respectively. Results the study describes overall, beyond this receptor: Participants were mostly white British and included more females than males, and it was suggested by the authors that clonal diversity may have been underestimated. Epitopes outside the regions mutated in the B.1.351 and B.1.1.7 variants were reportedly recognized by nearly half of the unique spike-specific TCRs. The 56-69-year group was small, and its depth increase did not reach significance, likely because of low power. No day 14 peak-response samples were available, so repertoires were characterized only after the peak T cell response. CD4 TCRs associated with the vaccine covered the entire spike protein, and the dominant responses were in regions 160-218 and 743-854. A significant rise in spike-specific TCR breadth and depth was observed after two AZD1222 doses relative to day 0 and relative to MenACWY recipients. Conclusions about previously exposed vaccinees are limited, since just 5 to 7 AZD1222 recipients were seropositive for SARS-CoV-2 at baseline.

The CDR3 regions of human TCRbeta chains were analyzed by immunosequencing. The published analysis was carried out like this. Repertoire TCRs were matched against a reference library of SARS-CoV-2-specific TCRs generated with the MIRA antigen-specificity platform. Breadth was defined as the fraction of unique TCRs that were SARS-CoV-2-associated. Depth was defined as the fraction of total T cells that were SARS-CoV-2-associated. Each spike-specific TCR was assigned to its reactive spike region and to a CD4 or CD8 class using the MIRA data. Log10-transformed breadth and depth values were compared by one-way ANOVA with Sidak's multiple comparisons tests. In its TCRdb copy, this immuneACCESS table keeps in-frame sequences only and misses some clones. Where compared with another copy, unresolved V genes explain less than half of these, and the others have no known cause. From that table come the V and J calls and clone size; the DNA was used to work out D and trimming. Present in this sample are about 150,000 clones, 80% to 90% of which were seen just once. Of the sample, about 5% falls within the top ten clones.

The germline V gene (reference sequence) supplies CDR1 SEHNR and CDR2 FQNEAQ. The CDR3 spans 14 residues, from the cysteine through the phenylalanine. Here the CDR3 DNA is all that survives: 42 bases in frame from base 1. The V end loses 1 base and the J end loses 8 bases, and a stretch of 12 bases separates them. What the time point label conveys for this sample: baseline before first vaccination. Read against the paper, the sample's treatment or condition label means: meningococcal conjugate vaccine given as trial control. Vaccinee samples came from UK trials COV001 and COV002, including a single-blind randomized controlled phase 2/3 trial of AZD1222 (ChAdOx1 nCoV-19) in healthy adults. For TCRbeta chain sequencing, PBMC samples from trial participants were taken at day 0 and at day 28 after the second dose. Remarks on this clone: Its target antigen remains unknown. No base quality information exists; no much larger clone differs at one position.

This chain is built from TRBV7-9 and TRBJ2-1; the D gene is perhaps TRBD1, from 6 matching bases. The source material was peripheral blood, sampled on day 0 of MenACWY control vaccination. The TCR originated in an adult in good health. CDR3 region: CASSLDRARDEQFF. In nucleotide form, the sequence is TGTGCCAGCAGCTTAGACAGGGCGAGGGATGAGCAGTTCTTC.